These 28 T cell receptor beta chains were sequenced from one sample in a study of blood T cell repertoires in COVID-19 (dated by TCRdb to 2018 to 2021). The library was prepared using the immunoSEQ multiplex PCR assay. Imported from immuneACCESS, the table was reduced by TCRdb to in-frame sequences with V and J called. These copies leave out some clones; in studies compared against another copy, an unresolved V gene accounts for under half, and the cause of the remainder is not known. This sample lists a few hundred thousand clones; about 89% were detected once. Of the sample, around 1.9% falls within the top ten clones. Material: PBMCs or T cells enriched from blood (not recorded which). The receptors here all came from a man aged 35 to 55 in a cohort exposed to, infected with or recovered from COVID-19 (not recorded which).

The chain joins TRBV9 to TRBJ1-5; D not resolved. The CDR3 totals 15 residues. Germline values: CDR1 SGDLS, CDR2 YYNGEE. V was shortened by 0 bases and J by 3 bases, with 10 bases between the two germline ends. CDR3: CASSVDGGINQPQHF. In nucleotides, the CDR3 is TGTGCCAGCAGCGTAGACGGAGGGATCAATCAGCCCCAGCATTTT.

The genes are TRBV5-4 and TRBJ1-6, with a possible D match to TRBD1 (6 bases). The CDR3 is 14 amino acids. CDR1 is SGHNT, CDR2 YYREEE, per germline (reference sequence). V dropped 4 bases and J dropped 7 bases, with 12 bases sitting between them. CDR3 sequence reads: CASSNRDTNSPLHF. The CDR3 DNA follows: TGTGCCAGCAGCAACCGGGACACAAATTCACCCCTCCACTTT.

The gene calls are TRBV9 and TRBJ2-5; tentative D call: TRBD2 (6 bases). The V end lost 3 bases, the J end lost 4 bases, and 10 bases lay between the germline ends. The CDR3 spans 13 residues. CDR1 and CDR2 (germline): SGDLS, YYNGEE. The CDR3 DNA sequence: TGTGCCAGCAGCGGGGGAGCGGGAGAGACCCAGTACTTC. Residues: CASSGGAGETQYF.

The V call is TRBV3-1 (or the pseudogene TRBV3-2), the J call TRBJ2-5, with 10 bases matching TRBD2. CDR1 is LGHDT, CDR2 YNNKEL, per germline (reference sequence). The junction had 7 bases not matched to a gene; V was cut back by 1 base and J by 5 bases. The CDR3 has 16 residues. The CDR3 here is CASSQGRLAGVETQYF. The CDR3 DNA reads TGTGCCAGCAGCCAAGGAAGGCTAGCGGGAGTTGAGACCCAGTACTTC.

J is TRBJ2-1 and V is TRBV9; TRBD2 aligns across 14 bases. Germline values: CDR1 SGDLS, CDR2 YYNGEE. J gave up 0 bases and V 5 bases, and 10 bases lay outside the gene matches. This CDR3 is built from 19 residues. CDR3 loop: CASSLRTSGRFSSYNEQFF. The CDR3 DNA sequence: TGTGCCAGCAGTTTGAGGACTAGCGGGAGGTTTAGCTCCTACAATGAGCAGTTCTTC.

The chain combines TRBV6-4 with TRBJ2-2; no definite D call. V was trimmed by 0 bases and J by 8 bases, leaving 7 bases between them. The CDR3 totals 13 residues. The germline gives CDR1 MRHNA, CDR2 SNTAGT. The CDR3 region has the DNA TGTGCCAGCAGTGACTCGACTGAAGGGGAGCTGTTTTTT. It encodes CASSDSTEGELFF.

The chain has TRBV6-5 and TRBJ2-1; the D gene is possibly TRBD1 (5 bases). Germline CDR1 MNHEY, CDR2 SVGAGI. Trimming removed 2 bases at V and 13 bases at J, with 15 bases between. The CDR3 runs to 13 residues. The CDR3 is CASSYPPAQGQFF. CDR3 in DNA: TGTGCCAGCAGTTACCCCCCGGCGCAGGGCCAGTTCTTC.

The J gene is TRBJ2-2, the V gene TRBV10-3; 7 bases fit TRBD2. This CDR3 contains 14 residues. Germline V gene sequence: CDR1 ENHRY, CDR2 SYGVKD. Germline trimming cut 2 bases from V and 3 bases from J; bases unmatched to any gene: 0. Here the CDR3 reads CAISEREDTGELFF. In DNA, the CDR3 is TGTGCCATCAGTGAGCGGGAGGACACCGGGGAGCTGTTTTTT.

The chain employs TRBV30 and TRBJ2-6; perhaps TRBD1 as D (6 bases). The CDR3 spans 21 residues. Germline lookup yields CDR1 GTSNPN and CDR2 SVGIG (reference sequence). Trimming pared 4 bases from V and 0 bases from J, leaving 28 bases between. CDR3 residues: CAWTTYPGHALSRSGANVLTF. Here the CDR3 DNA reads TGTGCCTGGACCACTTACCCGGGACATGCCCTCTCTCGCTCTGGGGCCAACGTCCTGACTTTC. Looking up the rest from reference TRBV30 and TRBJ2-6 gives the full variable domain: SQTIHQWPATLVQPVGSPLSLECTVEGTSNPNLYWYRQAAGRGLQLLFYSVGIGQISSEVPQNLSASRPQDRQFILSSKKLLLSDSGFYLCAWTTYPGHALSRSGANVLTFGAGSRLTVL.

V is TRBV4-2 and J is TRBJ2-5, with D possibly matching TRBD1 (8 bases). The CDR3 sequence is 17 residues long. V was clipped by 1 base and J by 4 bases, with 19 bases between them. The germline CDR1 and CDR2 sequences are LGHNA and YNFKEQ. The CDR3 here is CASSQAGGLSGGETQYF. In DNA, the CDR3 is TGTGCCAGCAGCCAAGCAGGGGGCCTTTCGGGAGGAGAGACCCAGTACTTC.

This chain links TRBV7-3 with TRBJ2-1; 7 bases align to TRBD2. Trimming removed 2 bases from V and 4 bases from J; junction bases left unmatched: 8. In germline, CDR1 is SGHTA, CDR2 FQGTGA. The CDR3 is 16 amino acids. CDR3: CASSLSGSSGYNEQFF. In nucleotides, the CDR3 is TGTGCCAGCAGCTTATCAGGGTCTAGCGGATACAATGAGCAGTTCTTC.

J is TRBJ2-1 and V is TRBV2; D is unresolved. The CDR3 extends over 14 amino acids. Germline lookup yields CDR1 SNHLY and CDR2 FYNNEI. V lost 5 bases, J lost 4 bases, and 12 bases lay in between. CDR3 region: CASSRQGQYNEQFF. The CDR3 DNA reads TGTGCCAGCAGTCGACAAGGTCAGTACAATGAGCAGTTCTTC.

V is TRBV5-4 and J is TRBJ2-1; 9 bases map to TRBD2. The CDR3 length is 16 residues. Germline V gene sequence: CDR1 SGHNT, CDR2 YYREEE (reference sequence). V dropped 0 bases and J dropped 6; count of bases not matched to a gene: 7. CDR3 in amino acids: CASSLDPSGVINEQFF. The CDR3 DNA reads TGTGCCAGCAGCTTGGACCCTAGCGGGGTTATCAATGAGCAGTTCTTC.

The chain recombines TRBV3-1 (or the pseudogene TRBV3-2) with TRBJ2-1; TRBD2 matches at 7 bases. Germline V gives CDR1 LGHDT, CDR2 YNNKEL (reference sequence). CDR3 length: 14 residues. Losses at the gene ends were 1 base for V and 7 bases for J; bases not matched to a gene: 4. The CDR3 DNA is TGTGCCAGCAGCCAAGGGGGGGGGTTTAATGAGCAGTTCTTC. It specifies CASSQGGGFNEQFF.

J is TRBJ2-2 and V is TRBV3-1 (or the pseudogene TRBV3-2), with TRBD2 as a possible D gene (5 bases). CDR1 is LGHDT and CDR2 is YNNKEL in the germline V gene (reference sequence). Trimming removed 1 base from V and 6 bases from J, with 9 bases in between. The CDR3 contains 14 residues. CDR3 protein: CASSQGSEAGELFF. The DNA of the CDR3 is TGTGCCAGCAGCCAAGGTAGCGAAGCCGGGGAGCTGTTTTTT.

The rearrangement links TRBV3-1 (or the pseudogene TRBV3-2) to TRBJ2-2, with D tentatively TRBD2 (6 bases). This CDR3 spans 16 amino acids. The V and J ends lost 4 bases and 0 bases respectively, with 12 bases between them. The germline gives CDR1 LGHDT, CDR2 YNNKEL (reference sequence). The CDR3 is CASSRDGLPNTGELFF. As DNA, the CDR3 is TGTGCCAGCAGCCGGGACGGACTACCGAACACCGGGGAGCTGTTTTTT.

The J gene is TRBJ1-2, the V gene TRBV7-9; perhaps TRBD1 as D (5 bases). V lost 5 bases to trimming and J lost 5 bases, with 18 bases between them. The CDR3 consists of 15 residues. Germline V gene sequence: CDR1 SEHNR, CDR2 FQNEAQ (reference sequence). CDR3: CASSPLRQLGYGYTF. CDR3 in DNA: TGTGCCAGCAGCCCCCTAAGACAGCTGGGGTATGGCTACACCTTC.

The chain couples TRBV9 to TRBJ1-5; 8 bases align to TRBD1. Germline CDR1 SGDLS, CDR2 YYNGEE. The V segment lost 4 bases and the J segment 6 bases; nucleotides outside the gene matches: 6. The CDR3 is 14 residues long. The CDR3 bases are TGTGCCAGCAGCTTTACAGGGGGAGGTCAGCCCCAGCATTTT. The encoded protein is CASSFTGGGQPQHF.

This clone was recorded once. The chain carries TRBV7-6 and TRBJ2-7; unclear D gene. The germline gives CDR1 SGHVS, CDR2 FNYEAQ. The CDR3 is made up of 15 amino acids. The V end lost 1 base, the J end lost 0 bases, and 10 bases lay between the germline ends. The CDR3 DNA is TGTGCCAGCAGCTTAGGCGTAAGGAGCTCCTACGAGCAGTACTTC. This gives the protein CASSLGVRSSYEQYF. Full variable domain (missing parts from reference TRBV7-6 and TRBJ2-7): GAGVSQSPRYKVTKRGQDVALRCDPISGHVSLYWYRQALGQGPEFLTYFNYEAQQDKSGLPNDRFSAERPEGSISTLTIQRTEQRDSAMYRCASSLGVRSSYEQYFGPGTRLTVT.

The chain links TRBV3-1 (or the pseudogene TRBV3-2) to TRBJ2-1; TRBD2 matches 13 bases. Trimming at V came to 1 base and at J to 6 bases, leaving 9 bases not matched to a gene. CDR3 length: 18 amino acids. Per the germline V gene, CDR1 is LGHDT and CDR2 is YNNKEL (reference sequence). CDR3 sequence: CASSQGKLAGGPGNEQFF. The CDR3 nucleotides are TGTGCCAGCAGCCAAGGGAAACTAGCGGGAGGGCCCGGCAATGAGCAGTTCTTC.

In DNA form, the CDR3 reads TGTGCCAGCAGAGTAGTAGGACTAGCCGGTGAGCAGTTCTTC. Translating it yields CASRVVGLAGEQFF. The V call is TRBV6-5, the J call TRBJ2-1, with 8 bases lining up with TRBD2. Per germline, CDR1 MNHEY and CDR2 SVGAGI. J gave up 9 bases and V 6 bases, and 10 bases lay outside the gene matches. CDR3 length: 14 amino acids.

The chain joins TRBV7-9 to TRBJ2-1; 9 bases match TRBD1. With 8 bases clipped from V and 5 bases from J, the junction kept 10 bases outside the gene matches. This CDR3 contains 15 residues. Germline V gives CDR1 SEHNR, CDR2 FQNEAQ (reference sequence). CDR3 DNA sequence: TGTGCCAGCTCGCCGGGACAGGGTACCCACAATGAGCAGTTCTTC. Translated, it gives CASSPGQGTHNEQFF.

V gene TRBV5-1 combines with J gene TRBJ2-1; possible D gene TRBD2, 5 bases. Germline V gene sequence: CDR1 SGHRS, CDR2 YFSETQ. The CDR3 loop spans 15 amino acids. V lost 0 bases and J lost 0, with 7 bases in between. The chain's CDR3 is CASSLGTVSYNEQFF. The CDR3 nucleotides are TGCGCCAGCAGCTTGGGGACTGTCTCCTACAATGAGCAGTTCTTC.

The chain is built from TRBV5-1 and TRBJ2-7; 11 nucleotides align to TRBD1. CDR3 size: 15 residues. Germline V lookup: CDR1 SGHRS, CDR2 YFSETQ. After removal of 2 bases from V and 5 bases from J, the junction contained 6 bases not matched to a gene. The CDR3: CASSLRTGGFHEQYF. For the CDR3, the DNA is TGCGCCAGCAGCTTAAGGACAGGGGGCTTCCACGAGCAGTACTTC.

V and J are TRBV10-3 and TRBJ2-1; 8 nucleotides align to TRBD2. This CDR3 spans 16 amino acids. Per the germline V gene, CDR1 is ENHRY and CDR2 is SYGVKD. The DNA of the CDR3 is TGTGCGACCCAGCGGGAGCCGGGGTCCTCCTACAATGAGCAGTTCTTC. It specifies CATQREPGSSYNEQFF.

CDR3 residues: CASSLQGNSPLHF. In nucleotides, the CDR3 is TGTGCCAGCAGCTTACAGGGTAATTCACCCCTCCACTTT. V is TRBV7-2 and J is TRBJ1-6; the D gene is possibly TRBD1 (5 bases). Trimming took off 2 bases at V and 6 bases at J, with 5 bases between the two ends. The CDR3 covers 13 residues. The germline gives CDR1 SGHTA, CDR2 FQGNSA.

The CDR3 nucleotides read TGTGCCAGCAGCGGGGTGGGGGGGGTAAATTCACCCCTCCACTTT. Protein: CASSGVGGVNSPLHF. This chain uses TRBV2 with TRBJ1-6; possibly TRBD1 for D (5 bases). V was clipped by 6 bases and J by 7 bases, with 16 bases between them. The CDR3 contains 15 residues. From germline, CDR1 is SNHLY and CDR2 FYNNEI. Looking up the rest from reference TRBV2 and TRBJ1-6 gives the full variable domain: EPEVTQTPSHQVTQMGQEVILRCVPISNHLYFYWYRQILGQKVEFLVSFYNNEISEKSEIFDDQFSVERPDGSNFTLKIRSTKLEDSAMYFCASSGVGGVNSPLHFGNGTRLTVT.

The genes are TRBV29-1 and TRBJ2-3, with TRBD2 matching over 10 bases. Germline values: CDR1 SQVTM, CDR2 ANQGSEA. J was trimmed by 2 bases and V by 6 bases; bases with no gene match: 14. The CDR3 sequence is 17 residues long. Written as DNA, the CDR3 is TGCAGCGTCCCTGGGGCTAGCGGGAGTTTAATCACAGATACGCAGTATTTT. Translating gives CSVPGASGSLITDTQYF.